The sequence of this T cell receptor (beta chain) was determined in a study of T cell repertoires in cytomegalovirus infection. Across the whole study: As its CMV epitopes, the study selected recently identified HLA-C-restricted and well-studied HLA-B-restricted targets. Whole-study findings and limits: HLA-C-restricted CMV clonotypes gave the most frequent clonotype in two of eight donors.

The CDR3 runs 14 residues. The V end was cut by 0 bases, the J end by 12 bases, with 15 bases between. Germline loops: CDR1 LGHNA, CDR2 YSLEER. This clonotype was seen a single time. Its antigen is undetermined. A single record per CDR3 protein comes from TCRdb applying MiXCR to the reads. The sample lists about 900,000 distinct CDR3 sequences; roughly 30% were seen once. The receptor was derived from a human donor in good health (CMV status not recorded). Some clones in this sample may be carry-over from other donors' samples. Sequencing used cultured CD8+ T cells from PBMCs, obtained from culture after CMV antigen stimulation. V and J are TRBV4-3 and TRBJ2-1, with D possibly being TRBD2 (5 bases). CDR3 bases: TGCGCCAGCAGCCAAGAAAGGAGGAGTAAGGGGCAGTTCTTC. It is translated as CASSQERRSKGQFF.